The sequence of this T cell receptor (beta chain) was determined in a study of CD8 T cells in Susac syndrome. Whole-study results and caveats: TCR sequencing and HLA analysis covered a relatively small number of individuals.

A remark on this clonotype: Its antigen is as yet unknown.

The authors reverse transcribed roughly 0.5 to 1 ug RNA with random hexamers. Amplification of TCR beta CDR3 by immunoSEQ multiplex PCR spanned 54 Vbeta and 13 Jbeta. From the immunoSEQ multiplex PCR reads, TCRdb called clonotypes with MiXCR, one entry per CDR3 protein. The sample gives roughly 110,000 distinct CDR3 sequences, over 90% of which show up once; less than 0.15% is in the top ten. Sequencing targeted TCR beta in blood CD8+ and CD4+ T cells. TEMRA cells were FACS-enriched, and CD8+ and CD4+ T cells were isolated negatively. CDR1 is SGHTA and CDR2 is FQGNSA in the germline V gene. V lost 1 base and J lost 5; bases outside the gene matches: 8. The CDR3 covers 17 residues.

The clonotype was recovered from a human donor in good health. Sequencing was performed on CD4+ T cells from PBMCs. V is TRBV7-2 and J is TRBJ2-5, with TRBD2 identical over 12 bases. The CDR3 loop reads CASSLVGLAGMQETQYF. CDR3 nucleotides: TGTGCCAGCAGCTTAGTCGGACTAGCGGGAATGCAGGAGACCCAGTACTTC. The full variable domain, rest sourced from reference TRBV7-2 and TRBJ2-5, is GAGVSQSPSNKVTEKGKDVELRCDPISGHTALYWYRQSLGQGLEFLIYFQGNSAPDKSGLPSDRFSAERTGGSVSTLTIQRTQQEDSAVYLCASSLVGLAGMQETQYFGPGTRLLVL.